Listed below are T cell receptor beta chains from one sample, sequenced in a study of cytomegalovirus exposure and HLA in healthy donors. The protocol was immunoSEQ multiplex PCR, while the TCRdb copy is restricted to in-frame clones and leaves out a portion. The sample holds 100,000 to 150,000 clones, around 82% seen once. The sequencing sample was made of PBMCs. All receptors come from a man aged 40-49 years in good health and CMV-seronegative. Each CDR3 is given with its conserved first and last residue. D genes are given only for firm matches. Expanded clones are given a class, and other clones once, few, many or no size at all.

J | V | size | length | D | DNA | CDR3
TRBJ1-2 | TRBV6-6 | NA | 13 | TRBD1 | TGTGCCAGCAGTAGGGGACAGGACTATGGCTACACCTTC | CASSRGQDYGYTF
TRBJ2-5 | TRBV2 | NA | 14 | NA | TGTGCCAGCAGTGAAGCGTCAGGGTTGGAGACCCAGTACTTC | CASSEASGLETQYF
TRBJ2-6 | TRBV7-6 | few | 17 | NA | TGTGCCAGCATCAGGTCAGGGTTAATCTCTGGGGCCAACGGCCTGACTTTC | CASIRSGLISGANGLTF
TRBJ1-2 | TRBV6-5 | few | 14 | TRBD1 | TGTGCCAGCAGTTCCGTGGACAGGGCCTATGGCTACACCTTC | CASSSVDRAYGYTF
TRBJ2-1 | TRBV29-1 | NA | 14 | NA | TGCAGCGTTGAAGGGGGCGGTCAGAACAATGAGCAGTTCTTC | CSVEGGGQNNEQFF
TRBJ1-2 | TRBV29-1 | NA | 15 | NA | TGCAGCGTTGAAGATCGCGGGGGAGGGCGCTATGGCTACACCTTC | CSVEDRGGGRYGYTF
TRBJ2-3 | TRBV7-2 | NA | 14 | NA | TGTGCCAGCAGCTTAGGGGGGCTGGGAGATACGCAGTATTTT | CASSLGGLGDTQYF
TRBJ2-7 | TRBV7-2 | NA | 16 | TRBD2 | TGTGCCAGCAGCCTACTAGCGGGGCCCAGCTCCTACGAGCAGTACTTC | CASSLLAGPSSYEQYF
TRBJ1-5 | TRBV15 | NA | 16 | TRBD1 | TGTGCCACTACGGGACAGGCTCCCTTTAGCAATCAGCCCCAGCATTTT | CATTGQAPFSNQPQHF
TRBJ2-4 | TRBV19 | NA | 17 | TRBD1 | TGTGCCAGTAGTGCTAGGGACAGATCACTAGCCAAAAACATTCAGTACTTC | CASSARDRSLAKNIQYF
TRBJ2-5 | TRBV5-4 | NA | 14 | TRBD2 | TGTGCCAGCACCTACCGGGGAGGGCCAGAGACCCAGTACTTC | CASTYRGGPETQYF
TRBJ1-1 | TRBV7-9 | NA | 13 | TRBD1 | TGTGCCAGCAGCGACGGGACAGGGAGCGAAGCTTTCTTT | CASSDGTGSEAFF
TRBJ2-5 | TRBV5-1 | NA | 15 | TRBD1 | TGCGCCAGCAGCTCAACAGGGGGGCCAATGGAGACCCAGTACTTC | CASSSTGGPMETQYF
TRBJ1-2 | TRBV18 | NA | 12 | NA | TGTGCCAGCTCGACAGCGACCTATGGCTACACCTTC | CASSTATYGYTF
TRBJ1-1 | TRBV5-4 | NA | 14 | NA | TGTGCCAGCAGCAAAAACAGGGACCTGTTTGAAGCTTTCTTT | CASSKNRDLFEAFF
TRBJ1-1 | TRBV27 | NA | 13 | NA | TGTGCCAGCAGTGTACAGGCCCCCTTTGAAGCTTTCTTT | CASSVQAPFEAFF
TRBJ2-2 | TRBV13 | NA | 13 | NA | TGTGCCAGCAGCAACTATTCGGAGGAGGAGCTGTTTTTT | CASSNYSEEELFF
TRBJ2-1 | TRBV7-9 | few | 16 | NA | TGTGCCAGCAGCTCATGGTCTGGGGCGGGGTGGGGTGAGCAGTTCTTC | CASSSWSGAGWGEQFF
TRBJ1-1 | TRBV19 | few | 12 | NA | TGTGCCAGTAGTGGCAGGGAAACTGAAGCTTTCTTT | CASSGRETEAFF
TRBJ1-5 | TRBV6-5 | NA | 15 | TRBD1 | TGTGCCACGCGCCGGGACAGGGGACGGAATCAGCCCCAGCATTTT | CATRRDRGRNQPQHF
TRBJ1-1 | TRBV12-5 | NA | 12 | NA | TGTGCTAGTGGTTTGGGGACAGATGAAGCTTTCTTT | CASGLGTDEAFF
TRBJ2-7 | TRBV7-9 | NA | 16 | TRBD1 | TGTGCCAGCAGCCTCAATACAAAGACAGGGGAAGGTGAGCAGTACTTC | CASSLNTKTGEGEQYF
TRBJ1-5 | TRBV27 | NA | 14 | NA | TGTGCCAGCAGTTTGGGACAAGAAAATCAGCCCCAGCATTTT | CASSLGQENQPQHF
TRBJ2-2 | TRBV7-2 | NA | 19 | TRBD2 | TGTGCCAGCAGCTTATACCTAGCGGGGGGCCTAGCGAACACCGGGGAGCTGTTTTTT | CASSLYLAGGLANTGELFF
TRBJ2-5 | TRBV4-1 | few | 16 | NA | TGCGCCAGCAGCCAAACAACTAGGACAGTTCAAGAGACCCAGTACTTC | CASSQTTRTVQETQYF
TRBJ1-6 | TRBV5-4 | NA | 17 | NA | TGTGCCAGCAGCTCGGGGGTGGCCCAGAACTATAATTCACCCCTCCACTTT | CASSSGVAQNYNSPLHF
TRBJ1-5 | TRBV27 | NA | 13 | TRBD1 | TGTGCCAGCAGTCTACAGGGGAACCAGCCCCAGCATTTT | CASSLQGNQPQHF
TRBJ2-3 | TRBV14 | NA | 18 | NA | TGTGCCAGCAGCCAAGATCGACCGACTGTGCAAAGCACAGATACGCAGTATTTT | CASSQDRPTVQSTDTQYF
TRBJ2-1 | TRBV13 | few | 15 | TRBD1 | TGTGCCAGCAGCTCACGGGACAGGAAAAACAATGAGCAGTTCTTC | CASSSRDRKNNEQFF
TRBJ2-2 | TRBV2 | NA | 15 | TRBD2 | TGTGCCAGCAGTGACGGACTAGGAGGAACCGGGGAGCTGTTTTTT | CASSDGLGGTGELFF
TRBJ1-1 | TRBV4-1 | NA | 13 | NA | TGCGCCAGCAGCCGGGCGCTGGACACTGAAGCTTTCTTT | CASSRALDTEAFF
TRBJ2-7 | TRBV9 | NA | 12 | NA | TGTGCCAGCAGCGGCCCCGAGGCTGAGCAGTACTTC | CASSGPEAEQYF
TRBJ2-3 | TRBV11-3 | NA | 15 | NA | TGTGCCAGCAGCTTAGTGGCAGGGAGCACAGATACGCAGTATTTT | CASSLVAGSTDTQYF
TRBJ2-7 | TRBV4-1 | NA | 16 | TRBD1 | TGCGCCAGCAGCCCCATCGGACAGGGTCGGACCTACGAGCAGTACTTC | CASSPIGQGRTYEQYF
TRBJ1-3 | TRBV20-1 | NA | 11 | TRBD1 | TGCAGTGCTACAGGGGGGAACACCATATATTTT | CSATGGNTIYF
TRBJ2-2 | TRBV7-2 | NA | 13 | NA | TGTGCCAGCAGCTTAGATTATTCCGGGGAGCTGTTTTTT | CASSLDYSGELFF
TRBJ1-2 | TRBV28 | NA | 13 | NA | TGTGCCAGCAGCAAAGGGGCCCCCTATGGCTACACCTTC | CASSKGAPYGYTF
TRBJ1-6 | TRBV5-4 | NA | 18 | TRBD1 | TGTGCCAGCAGCTTGGGTACAGGGGGATTATTCTATAATTCACCCCTCCACTTT | CASSLGTGGLFYNSPLHF
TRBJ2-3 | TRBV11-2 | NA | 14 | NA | TGTGCCAGCAGCTTATCCAACCTACCCGATACGCAGTATTTT | CASSLSNLPDTQYF
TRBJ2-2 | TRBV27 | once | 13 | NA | TGTGCCAGCAGTAGATCGGTCACCGGGGAGCTGTTTTTT | CASSRSVTGELFF
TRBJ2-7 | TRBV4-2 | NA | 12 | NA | TGTGCCAGCAGCCAAGTTAATAACGAGCAGTACTTC | CASSQVNNEQYF
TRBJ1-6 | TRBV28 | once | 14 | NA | TGTGCCAGCAGTGATAGCCCATATAATTCACCCCTCCACTTT | CASSDSPYNSPLHF
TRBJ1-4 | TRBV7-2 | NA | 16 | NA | TGTGCCAGCAGCTTAGGGACAAGTGCAACTAATGAAAAACTGTTTTTT | CASSLGTSATNEKLFF
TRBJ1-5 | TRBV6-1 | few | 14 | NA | TGTGCCAGCAGGACCTGGGGCGGCAATCAGCCCCAGCATTTT | CASRTWGGNQPQHF
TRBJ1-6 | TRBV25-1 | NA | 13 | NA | TGTGCCAGCAGTCAGACAGCTTATTCACCCCTCCACTTT | CASSQTAYSPLHF
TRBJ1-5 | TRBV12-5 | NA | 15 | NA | TGTGCTAGTGGATCGGGTGCTTATAGCAATCAGCCCCAGCATTTT | CASGSGAYSNQPQHF
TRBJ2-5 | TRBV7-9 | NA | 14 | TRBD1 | TGTGCCAGCAGCTCCCGGACAGGGGTAGAGACCCAGTACTTC | CASSSRTGVETQYF
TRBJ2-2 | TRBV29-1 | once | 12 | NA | TGCAGCGTCGTCAGGAACACCGGGGAGCTGTTTTTT | CSVVRNTGELFF
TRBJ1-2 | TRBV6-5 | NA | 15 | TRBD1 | TGTGCCAGCAGTATATCAGGGGGGCTAGGCTATGGCTACACCTTC | CASSISGGLGYGYTF
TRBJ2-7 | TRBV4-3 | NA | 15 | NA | TGCGCCAGCAGCCAAGGCTACAGACAGGATCGCGAGCAGTACTTC | CASSQGYRQDREQYF
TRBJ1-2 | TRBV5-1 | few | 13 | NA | TGCGCCAGCAGCTTGGGCAGAAACTATGGCTACACCTTC | CASSLGRNYGYTF
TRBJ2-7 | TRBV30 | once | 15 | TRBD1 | TGTGCCTGGAGTGTGGGACAGGTTAACCCCTACGAGCAGTACTTC | CAWSVGQVNPYEQYF
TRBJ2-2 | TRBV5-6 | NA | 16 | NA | TGTGCCAGCAGCTTGGGGGCAGGGGCTATCACCGGGGAGCTGTTTTTT | CASSLGAGAITGELFF
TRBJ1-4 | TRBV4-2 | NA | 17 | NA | TGTGCCAGCAGCCAAGGCCCCTTGGGGGGAACTAATGAAAAACTGTTTTTT | CASSQGPLGGTNEKLFF
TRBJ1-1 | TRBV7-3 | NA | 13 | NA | TGTGCCAGCAGCTTTCAGGTGAACACTGAAGCTTTCTTT | CASSFQVNTEAFF